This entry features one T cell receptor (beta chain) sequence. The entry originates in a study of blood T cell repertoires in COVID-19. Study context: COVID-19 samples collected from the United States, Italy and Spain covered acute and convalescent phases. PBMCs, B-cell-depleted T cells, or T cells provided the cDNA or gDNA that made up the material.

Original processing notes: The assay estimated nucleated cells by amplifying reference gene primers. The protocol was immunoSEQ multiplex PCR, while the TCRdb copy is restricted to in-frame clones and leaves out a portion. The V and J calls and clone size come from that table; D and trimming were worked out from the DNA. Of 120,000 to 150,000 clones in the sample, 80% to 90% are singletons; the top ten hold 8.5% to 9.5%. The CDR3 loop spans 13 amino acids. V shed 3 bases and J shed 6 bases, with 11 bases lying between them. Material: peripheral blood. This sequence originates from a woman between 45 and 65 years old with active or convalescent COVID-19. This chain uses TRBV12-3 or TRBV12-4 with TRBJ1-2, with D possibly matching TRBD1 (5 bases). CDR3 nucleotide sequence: TGTGCCAGCAGTTTGGGGGGACCCAATGGCTACACCTTC. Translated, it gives CASSLGGPNGYTF.